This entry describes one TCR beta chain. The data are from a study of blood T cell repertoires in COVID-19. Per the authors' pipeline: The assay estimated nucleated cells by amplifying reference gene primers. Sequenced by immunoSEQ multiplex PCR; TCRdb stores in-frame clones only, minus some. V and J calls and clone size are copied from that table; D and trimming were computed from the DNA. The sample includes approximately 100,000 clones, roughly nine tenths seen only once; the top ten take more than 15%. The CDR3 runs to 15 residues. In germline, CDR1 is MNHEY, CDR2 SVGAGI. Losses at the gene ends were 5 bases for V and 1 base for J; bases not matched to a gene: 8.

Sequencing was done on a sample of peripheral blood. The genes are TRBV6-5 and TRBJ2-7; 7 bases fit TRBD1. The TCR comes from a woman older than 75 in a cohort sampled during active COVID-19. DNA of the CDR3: TGTGCCAGCAGTAGCCGGACAGGAACGTCCTACGAGCAGTACTTC. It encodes CASSSRTGTSYEQYF.